This T cell receptor (beta chain) emerged from a study of CD8+ T cells in alopecia areata. Study background: Affected scalp percentage gauged treated patients' severity. The study's findings and limits: Among the top 100, expanded CD8+ clones, as well as scalp clonality, were significantly decreased by tofacitinib. With tofacitinib ongoing, many expanded lesional clones persisted in both scalp and blood.

In each case, RNA was isolated and then reverse transcribed into cDNA as the sequencing template. Assay used: immunoSEQ multiplex PCR; TCRdb lists only in-frame clones, some missing. The repertoire includes 130,000 to 150,000 clones, roughly 80% of them detected once, and 20% to 25% sits in the top ten. This CDR3 is 15 amino acids long. V shed 3 bases and J shed 2 bases, with 14 bases lying between them. Germline CDR1 LGHNA, CDR2 YNFKEQ. The treatment here: oral pan-JAK inhibitor, 5-10 mg twice daily. Alopecia areata patients provided lesional scalp punch biopsies and peripheral blood, both collected for the study. On this clone itself: Antigen: not known.

This receptor was obtained from a human donor with alopecia areata. Sequencing used CD8+ T cells sorted from blood, obtained at week 4, from a patient treated with tofacitinib. J is TRBJ2-7 and V is TRBV4-2; D unresolved. CDR3 residues: CASSQTGSNPYEQYF. CDR3 in DNA: TGTGCCAGCAGCCAGACCGGGTCCAACCCCTACGAGCAGTACTTC.